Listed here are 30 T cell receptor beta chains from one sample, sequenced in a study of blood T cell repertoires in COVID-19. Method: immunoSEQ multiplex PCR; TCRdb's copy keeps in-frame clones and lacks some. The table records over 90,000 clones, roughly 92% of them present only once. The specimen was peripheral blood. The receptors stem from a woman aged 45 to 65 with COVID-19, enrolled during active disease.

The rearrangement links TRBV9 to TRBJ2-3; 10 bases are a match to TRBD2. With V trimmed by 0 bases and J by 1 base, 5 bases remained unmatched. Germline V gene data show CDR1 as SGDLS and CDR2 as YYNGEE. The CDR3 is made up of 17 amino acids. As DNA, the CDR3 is TGTGCCAGCAGCGTAGCTAGCGGGGGCACACGCACAGATACGCAGTATTTT. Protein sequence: CASSVASGGTRTDTQYF.

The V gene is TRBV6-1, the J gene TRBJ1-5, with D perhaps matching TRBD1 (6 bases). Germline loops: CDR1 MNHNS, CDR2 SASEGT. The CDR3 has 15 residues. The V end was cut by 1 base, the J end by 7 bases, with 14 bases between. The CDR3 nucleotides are TGTGCCAGCAGTGAAGGACATGGGGGGGGCCAGCCCCAGCATTTT. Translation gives CASSEGHGGGQPQHF.

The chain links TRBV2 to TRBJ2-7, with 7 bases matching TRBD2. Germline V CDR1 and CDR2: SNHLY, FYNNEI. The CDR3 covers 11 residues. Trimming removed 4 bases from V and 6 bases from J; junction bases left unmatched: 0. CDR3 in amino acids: CASSAGGEQYF. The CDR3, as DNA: TGTGCCAGCAGTGCGGGGGGCGAGCAGTACTTC.

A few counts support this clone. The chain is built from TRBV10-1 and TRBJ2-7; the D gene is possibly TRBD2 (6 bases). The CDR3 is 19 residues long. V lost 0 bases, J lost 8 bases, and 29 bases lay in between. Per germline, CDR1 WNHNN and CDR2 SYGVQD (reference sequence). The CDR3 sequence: CASSESTPGGVGGSAKQYV. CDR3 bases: TGCGCCAGCAGTGAGTCCACCCCCGGAGGAGTGGGGGGATCTGCGAAGCAGTACGTC.

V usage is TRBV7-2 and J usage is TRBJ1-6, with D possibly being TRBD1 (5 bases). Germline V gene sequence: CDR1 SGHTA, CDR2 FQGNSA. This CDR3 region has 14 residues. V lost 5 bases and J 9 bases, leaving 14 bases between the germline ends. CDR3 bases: TGTGCCAGCAGCCCCCGGCGGGACCCTTCACCCCTCCACTTT. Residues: CASSPRRDPSPLHF.

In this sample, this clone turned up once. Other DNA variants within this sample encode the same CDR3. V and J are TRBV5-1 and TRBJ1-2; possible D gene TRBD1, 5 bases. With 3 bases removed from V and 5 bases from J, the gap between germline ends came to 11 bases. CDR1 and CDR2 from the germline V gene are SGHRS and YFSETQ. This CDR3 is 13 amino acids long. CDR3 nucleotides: TGCGCCAGCAGCTGGGGCCAACAATATGGCTACACCTTC. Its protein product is CASSWGQQYGYTF.

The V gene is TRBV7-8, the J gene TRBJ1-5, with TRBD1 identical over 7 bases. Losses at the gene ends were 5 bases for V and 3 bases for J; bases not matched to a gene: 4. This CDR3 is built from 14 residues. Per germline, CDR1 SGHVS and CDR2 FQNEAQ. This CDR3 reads CASSLGGLNQPQHF. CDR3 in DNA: TGTGCCAGCAGCCTAGGGGGCCTCAATCAGCCCCAGCATTTT.

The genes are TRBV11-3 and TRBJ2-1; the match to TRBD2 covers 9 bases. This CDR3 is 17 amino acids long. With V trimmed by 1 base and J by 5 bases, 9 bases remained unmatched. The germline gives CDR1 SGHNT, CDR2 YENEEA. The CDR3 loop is CASSLARLADPNNEQFF. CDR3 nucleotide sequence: TGTGCCAGCAGCTTAGCCCGACTAGCGGACCCGAACAATGAGCAGTTCTTC. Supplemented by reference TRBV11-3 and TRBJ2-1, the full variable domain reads EAGVVQSPRYKIIEKKQPVAFWCNPISGHNTLYWYLQNLGQGPELLIRYENEEAVDDSQLPKDRFSAERLKGVDSTLKIQPAELGDSAVYLCASSLARLADPNNEQFFGPGTRLTVL.

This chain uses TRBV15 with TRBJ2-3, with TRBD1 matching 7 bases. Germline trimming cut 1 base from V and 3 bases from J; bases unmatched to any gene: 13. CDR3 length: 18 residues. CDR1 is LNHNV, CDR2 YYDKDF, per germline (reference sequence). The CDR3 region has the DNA TGTGCCACCAGCAGAGTACCCGGGACAGCTAGGGGGACAGATACGCAGTATTTT. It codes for CATSRVPGTARGTDTQYF.

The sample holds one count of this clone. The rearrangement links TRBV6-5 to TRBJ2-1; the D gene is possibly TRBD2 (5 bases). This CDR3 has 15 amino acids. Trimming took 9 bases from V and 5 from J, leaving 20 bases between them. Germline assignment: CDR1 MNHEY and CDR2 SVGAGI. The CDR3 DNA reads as TGTGCCAGTCCCCGTGAAAGCGGCTATAACAATGAGCAGTTCTTC. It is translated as CASPRESGYNNEQFF.

CDR3 coding DNA: TGCAGCGTTGGAAAACTAAACTATGGCTACACCTTC. This encodes CSVGKLNYGYTF. This rearrangement joins TRBV29-1 to TRBJ1-2; D is unclear. Trimming shortened V by 4 bases and J by 2 bases, and 8 bases separated the two germline ends. Germline V gene lookup returns CDR1 SQVTM and CDR2 ANQGSEA. This CDR3 has 12 amino acids.

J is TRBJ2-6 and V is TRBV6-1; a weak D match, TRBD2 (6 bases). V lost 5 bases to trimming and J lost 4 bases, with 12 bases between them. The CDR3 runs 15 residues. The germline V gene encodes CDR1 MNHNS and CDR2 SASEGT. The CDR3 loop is CASSSPRGGANVLTF. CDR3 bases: TGTGCCAGCAGTTCTCCCCGGGGGGGGGCCAACGTCCTGACTTTC.

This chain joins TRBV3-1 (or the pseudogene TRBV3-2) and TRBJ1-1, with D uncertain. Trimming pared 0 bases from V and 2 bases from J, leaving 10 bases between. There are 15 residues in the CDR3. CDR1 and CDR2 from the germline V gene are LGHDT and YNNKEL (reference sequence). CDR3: CASSQDGSRNTEAFF. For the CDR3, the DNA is TGTGCCAGCAGCCAAGACGGGAGTCGTAACACTGAAGCTTTCTTT.

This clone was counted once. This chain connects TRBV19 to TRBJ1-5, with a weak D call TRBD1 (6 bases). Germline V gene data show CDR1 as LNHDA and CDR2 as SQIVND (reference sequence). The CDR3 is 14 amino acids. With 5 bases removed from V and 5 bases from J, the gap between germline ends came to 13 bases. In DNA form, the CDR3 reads TGTGCCAGTAGTCCCCAGGGGAGGGATCAGCCCCAGCATTTT. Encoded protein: CASSPQGRDQPQHF.

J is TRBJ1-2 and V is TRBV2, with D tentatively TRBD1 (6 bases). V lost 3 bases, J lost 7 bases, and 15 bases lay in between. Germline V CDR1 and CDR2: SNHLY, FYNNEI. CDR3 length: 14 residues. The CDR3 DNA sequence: TGTGCCAGCAGTGAGCGACAGGCGCAGGGTGGCTACACCTTC. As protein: CASSERQAQGGYTF. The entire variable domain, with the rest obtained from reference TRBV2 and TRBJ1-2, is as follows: EPEVTQTPSHQVTQMGQEVILRCVPISNHLYFYWYRQILGQKVEFLVSFYNNEISEKSEIFDDQFSVERPDGSNFTLKIRSTKLEDSAMYFCASSERQAQGGYTFGSGTRLTVV.

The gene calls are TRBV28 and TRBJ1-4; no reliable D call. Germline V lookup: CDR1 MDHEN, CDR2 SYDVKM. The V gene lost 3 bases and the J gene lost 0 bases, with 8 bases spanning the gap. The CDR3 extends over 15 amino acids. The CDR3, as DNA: TGTGCCAGCAGTTTTTTTGAGGCAACTAATGAAAAACTGTTTTTT. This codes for CASSFFEATNEKLFF.

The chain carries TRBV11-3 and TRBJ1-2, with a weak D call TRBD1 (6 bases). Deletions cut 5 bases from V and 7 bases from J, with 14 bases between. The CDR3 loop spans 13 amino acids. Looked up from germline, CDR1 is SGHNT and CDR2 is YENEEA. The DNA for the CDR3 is TGTGCCAGCAGCCAGGACAGCACGGGTGGCTACACCTTC. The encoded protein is CASSQDSTGGYTF.

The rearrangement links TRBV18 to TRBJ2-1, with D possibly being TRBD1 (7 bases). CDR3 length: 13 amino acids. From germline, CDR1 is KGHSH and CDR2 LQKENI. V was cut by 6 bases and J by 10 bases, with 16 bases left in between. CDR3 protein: CASSPGGTAEQFF. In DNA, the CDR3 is TGTGCCAGCTCCCCAGGAGGGACAGCGGAGCAGTTCTTC.

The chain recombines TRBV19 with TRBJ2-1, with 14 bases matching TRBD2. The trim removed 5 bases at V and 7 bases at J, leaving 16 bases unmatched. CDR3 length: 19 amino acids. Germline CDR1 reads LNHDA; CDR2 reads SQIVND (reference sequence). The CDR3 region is CASSDGLAGGPSSGNEQFF. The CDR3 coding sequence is TGTGCCAGTAGTGACGGACTAGCGGGGGGCCCTTCCTCAGGAAATGAGCAGTTCTTC.

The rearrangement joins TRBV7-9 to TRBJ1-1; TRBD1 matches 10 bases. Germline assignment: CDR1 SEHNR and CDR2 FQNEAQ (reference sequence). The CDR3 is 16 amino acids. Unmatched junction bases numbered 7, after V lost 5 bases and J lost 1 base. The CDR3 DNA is TGTGCCAGCAGCCCGAAGGGACAGGGGAGGAACACTGAAGCTTTCTTT. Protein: CASSPKGQGRNTEAFF.

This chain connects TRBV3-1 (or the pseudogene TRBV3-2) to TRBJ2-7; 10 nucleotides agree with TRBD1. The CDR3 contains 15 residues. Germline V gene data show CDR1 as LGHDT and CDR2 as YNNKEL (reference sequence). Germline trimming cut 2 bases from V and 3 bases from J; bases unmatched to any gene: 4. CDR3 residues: CASSQMGTGVYEQYF. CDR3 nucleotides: TGTGCCAGCAGCCAAATGGGGACAGGGGTCTACGAGCAGTACTTC.

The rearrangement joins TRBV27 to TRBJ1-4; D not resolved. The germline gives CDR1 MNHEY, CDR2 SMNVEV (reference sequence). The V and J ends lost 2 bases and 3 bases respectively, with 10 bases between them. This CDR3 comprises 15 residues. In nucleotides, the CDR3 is TGTGCCAGCAGTTTAATCCTCCAGTCTAATGAAAAACTGTTTTTT. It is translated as CASSLILQSNEKLFF.

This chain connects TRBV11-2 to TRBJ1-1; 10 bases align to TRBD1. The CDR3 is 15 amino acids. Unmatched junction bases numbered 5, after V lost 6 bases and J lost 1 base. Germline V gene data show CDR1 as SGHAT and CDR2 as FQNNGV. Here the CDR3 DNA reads TGTGCCAGCAGTCGACAGGGGGCCGGGAACACTGAAGCTTTCTTT. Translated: CASSRQGAGNTEAFF.

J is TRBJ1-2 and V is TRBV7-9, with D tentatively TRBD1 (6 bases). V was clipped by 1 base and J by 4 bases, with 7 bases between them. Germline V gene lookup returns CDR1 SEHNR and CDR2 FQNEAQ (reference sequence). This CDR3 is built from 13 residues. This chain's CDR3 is CASSLETGYGYTF. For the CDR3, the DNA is TGTGCCAGCAGCTTAGAGACAGGCTATGGCTACACCTTC.

The CDR3 nucleotides read TGTGCCAGCTCAAGGGGAGGGACCGGAAACACCATATATTTT. As protein: CASSRGGTGNTIYF. The chain carries TRBV18 and TRBJ1-3; TRBD1 is a possible D gene (5 bases). V lost 5 bases, J lost 4 bases, and 12 bases lay in between. This CDR3 has 14 residues. Germline CDR1 KGHSH, CDR2 LQKENI.

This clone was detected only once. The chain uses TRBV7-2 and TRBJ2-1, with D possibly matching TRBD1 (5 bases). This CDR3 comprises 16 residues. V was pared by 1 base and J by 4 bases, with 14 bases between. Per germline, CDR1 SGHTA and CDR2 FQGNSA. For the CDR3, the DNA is TGTGCCAGCAGCTTAGTAGGGCAGGGTCTATACAATGAGCAGTTCTTC. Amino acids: CASSLVGQGLYNEQFF.

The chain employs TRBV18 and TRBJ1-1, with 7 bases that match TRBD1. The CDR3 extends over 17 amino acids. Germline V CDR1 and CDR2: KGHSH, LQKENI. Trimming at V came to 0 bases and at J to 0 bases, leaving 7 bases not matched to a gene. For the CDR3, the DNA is TGTGCCAGCTCACCACCGGCCAGGGGGATTTTGAACACTGAAGCTTTCTTT. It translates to CASSPPARGILNTEAFF.

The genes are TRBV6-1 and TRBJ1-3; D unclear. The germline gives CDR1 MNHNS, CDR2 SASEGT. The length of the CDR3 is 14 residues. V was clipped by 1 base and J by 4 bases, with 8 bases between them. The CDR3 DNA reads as TGTGCCAGCAGTGAAGACAGATACGGAAACACCATATATTTT. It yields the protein CASSEDRYGNTIYF.

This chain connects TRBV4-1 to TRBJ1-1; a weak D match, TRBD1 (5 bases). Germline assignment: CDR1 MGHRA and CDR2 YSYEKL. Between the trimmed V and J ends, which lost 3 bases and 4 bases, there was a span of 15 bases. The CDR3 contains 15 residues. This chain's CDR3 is CASSHPQGGGTEAFF. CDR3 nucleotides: TGCGCCAGCAGCCACCCTCAGGGAGGTGGCACTGAAGCTTTCTTT.

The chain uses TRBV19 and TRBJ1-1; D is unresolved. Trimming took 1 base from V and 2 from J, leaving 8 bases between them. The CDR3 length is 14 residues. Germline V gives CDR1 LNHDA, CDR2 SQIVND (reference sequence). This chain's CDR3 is CASSIGGLNTEAFF. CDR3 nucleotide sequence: TGTGCCAGTAGTATAGGTGGACTAAACACTGAAGCTTTCTTT.